This TCR beta chain was recovered during a study of PD-L1 blockade in urothelial cancer. Study in general: Patients previously received 0 to 3 chemotherapy regimens. Timepoints chosen for blood analysis were 3 weeks (second dose) and 6 weeks after treatment start.

The time point was: pretreatment peripheral blood. Locally advanced or metastatic urothelial carcinoma affected all patients. Germline V gene data show CDR1 as SGHRS and CDR2 as YFSETQ. The ends lost 4 bases at V and 1 base at J; junction bases unmatched: 5. This CDR3 contains 16 residues. What went into each PCR as a spike was synthetic TCR analog templates. Method: immunoSEQ multiplex PCR; TCRdb's copy keeps in-frame clones and lacks some. The sample has about 130,000 clones, 70% to 85% seen once; the top ten hold around 3.2%. This chain connects TRBV5-1 to TRBJ2-5; 12 positions match TRBD2. The material sequenced was PBMCs, taken around atezolizumab (anti-PD-L1) treatment. This TCR came from a man aged 50 or older with urothelial cancer. CDR3 in DNA: TGCGCCAGCAGCATCCCGGGACTAGCGGGCCAAGAGACCCAGTACTTC. It codes for CASSIPGLAGQETQYF.